A selection of T cell receptor beta chains follows, all from one sample in a study of pediatric ulcerative colitis. Here immunoSEQ multiplex PCR was the method, and the copy in TCRdb shows in-frame clones only, minus some. This table holds more than 50,000 clones, 77% found once. Sequencing was performed on blood. Every receptor here comes from a boy younger than 18 with moderate ulcerative colitis. Both conserved end residues are part of each CDR3. D genes are given only for firm matches. Clone size is given for some rows only: seen once, a few or many times, or a class if the clone is expanded.

cdr3_length: 15
j_call: TRBJ1-4
clone_size: few
d_call: TRBD1
v_call: TRBV28
cdr3_nt: TGTGCCAGCAGGATTGCCGGGACAGGGATTCAAAAACTGTTTTTT
cdr3_aa: CASRIAGTGIQKLFF

cdr3_length: 13
j_call: TRBJ2-7
clone_size: few
d_call: TRBD1
v_call: TRBV27
cdr3_nt: TGTGCCTCCGCCCGAGACAGGGTTATCGAGCAGTACTTC
cdr3_aa: CASARDRVIEQYF

cdr3_length: 13
j_call: TRBJ1-1
clone_size: -
d_call: -
v_call: TRBV5-1
cdr3_nt: TGCGCCAGCAGCCTCATCGACAGGACCGAAGCTTTCTTT
cdr3_aa: CASSLIDRTEAFF

cdr3_length: 20
j_call: TRBJ1-3
clone_size: -
d_call: -
v_call: TRBV14
cdr3_nt: TGTGCCAGCAGCCAAGACCTATACAGGCGGTGGGGCTCTTCGGGAAACACCATATATTTT
cdr3_aa: CASSQDLYRRWGSSGNTIYF

cdr3_length: 14
j_call: TRBJ1-1
clone_size: -
d_call: -
v_call: TRBV6-6
cdr3_nt: TGTGCCAGCAGTCCGCGGACGATGAACACTGAAGCTTTCTTT
cdr3_aa: CASSPRTMNTEAFF

cdr3_length: 18
j_call: TRBJ2-7
clone_size: -
d_call: -
v_call: TRBV7-3
cdr3_nt: TGTGCCAGCAGCTTAATACATGATGCTCGCTCGATTAACTACGAGCAGTACTTC
cdr3_aa: CASSLIHDARSINYEQYF

cdr3_length: 16
j_call: TRBJ2-2
clone_size: -
d_call: TRBD1
v_call: TRBV11-2
cdr3_nt: TGTGCCTCCCACTTAAGGGGACAGGGGAACACCGGGGAGCTGTTTTTT
cdr3_aa: CASHLRGQGNTGELFF

cdr3_length: 14
j_call: TRBJ2-7
clone_size: -
d_call: TRBD1
v_call: TRBV7-3
cdr3_nt: TGTGCCAGCAGCTTAAAAGGACAGGTCTCCGTGCAGTACTTC
cdr3_aa: CASSLKGQVSVQYF

cdr3_length: 15
j_call: TRBJ2-2
clone_size: -
d_call: -
v_call: TRBV7-6
cdr3_nt: TGTGCCAGCAGCTTGGGGTCCAGGGTTGGCGGGGAGCTGTTTTTT
cdr3_aa: CASSLGSRVGGELFF

cdr3_length: 15
j_call: TRBJ1-2
clone_size: -
d_call: TRBD1
v_call: TRBV9
cdr3_nt: TGTGCCAGCAGCGCCGGGACAGCGGATGACTATGGCTACACCTTC
cdr3_aa: CASSAGTADDYGYTF

cdr3_length: 15
j_call: TRBJ2-3
clone_size: -
d_call: -
v_call: TRBV27
cdr3_nt: TGTGCCAGCAGCCCCTCCCACGTCGGGACAGATACGCAGTATTTT
cdr3_aa: CASSPSHVGTDTQYF

cdr3_length: 17
j_call: TRBJ2-1
clone_size: -
d_call: TRBD2
v_call: TRBV9
cdr3_nt: TGTGCCAGCAGCCCCCACCCCCCTAGCGGGGTTGGGAATGAGCAGTTCTTC
cdr3_aa: CASSPHPPSGVGNEQFF

cdr3_length: 14
j_call: TRBJ1-2
clone_size: few
d_call: TRBD1
v_call: TRBV2
cdr3_nt: TGTGCCAGCACCGCGACAGGGGTATACTATGGCTACACCTTC
cdr3_aa: CASTATGVYYGYTF

cdr3_length: 15
j_call: TRBJ1-1
clone_size: -
d_call: -
v_call: TRBV6-5
cdr3_nt: TGTGCCAGCAGCGCGGGACGGCCTCTGAACACTGAAGCTTTCTTT
cdr3_aa: CASSAGRPLNTEAFF

cdr3_length: 13
j_call: TRBJ2-1
clone_size: few
d_call: -
v_call: TRBV5-1
cdr3_nt: TGCGCCAGCAGCCCGGACCGCAACAATGAGCAGTTCTTC
cdr3_aa: CASSPDRNNEQFF

cdr3_length: 12
j_call: TRBJ1-1
clone_size: -
d_call: -
v_call: TRBV7-9
cdr3_nt: TGTGCCAGCAGCCCGCGGGGTTCTGAAGCTTTCTTT
cdr3_aa: CASSPRGSEAFF

cdr3_length: 16
j_call: TRBJ1-1
clone_size: -
d_call: TRBD1
v_call: TRBV7-2
cdr3_nt: TGTGCCAGCAGCTTAGTCGGACAGGGGGCGCGAACTGAAGCTTTCTTT
cdr3_aa: CASSLVGQGARTEAFF

cdr3_length: 13
j_call: TRBJ2-5
clone_size: -
d_call: -
v_call: TRBV5-4
cdr3_nt: TGTGCCAGCAGCTTGTGGGACCAAGAGACCCAGTACTTC
cdr3_aa: CASSLWDQETQYF

cdr3_length: 15
j_call: TRBJ2-7
clone_size: -
d_call: TRBD2
v_call: TRBV7-8
cdr3_nt: TGTGCCAGCAGCTCGCGAGCGGGGACCCTCTACGAGCAGTACTTC
cdr3_aa: CASSSRAGTLYEQYF

cdr3_length: 12
j_call: TRBJ2-1
clone_size: -
d_call: -
v_call: TRBV6-1
cdr3_nt: TGTGCCAGCAGTGAGTCGCCCAATGAGCAGTTCTTC
cdr3_aa: CASSESPNEQFF

cdr3_length: 16
j_call: TRBJ1-1
clone_size: -
d_call: TRBD1
v_call: TRBV10-1
cdr3_nt: TGCGCCAGCAGTGAGTCGCGGGACAGGGCTTCGGCTGAAGCTTTCTTT
cdr3_aa: CASSESRDRASAEAFF

cdr3_length: 14
j_call: TRBJ1-1
clone_size: few
d_call: -
v_call: TRBV7-9
cdr3_nt: TGTGCCCAGCATTGGATCCGCATGAACACTGAAGCTTTCTTT
cdr3_aa: CAQHWIRMNTEAFF

cdr3_length: 18
j_call: TRBJ2-1
clone_size: -
d_call: TRBD2
v_call: TRBV19
cdr3_nt: TGTGCCAGTAGTATAAACCCACGCGCCGGGACTAGCGGGAATGAGCAGTTCTTC
cdr3_aa: CASSINPRAGTSGNEQFF

cdr3_length: 15
j_call: TRBJ2-1
clone_size: -
d_call: -
v_call: TRBV13
cdr3_nt: TGTGCCAGCAGCCCCCCAGAGGGGTTGGTGTATGAGCAGTTCTTC
cdr3_aa: CASSPPEGLVYEQFF

cdr3_length: 15
j_call: TRBJ1-1
clone_size: few
d_call: -
v_call: TRBV4-2
cdr3_nt: TGTGCCAGCAGCCCGGTCTGGGGCTTGAACACTGAAGCTTTCTTT
cdr3_aa: CASSPVWGLNTEAFF

cdr3_length: 14
j_call: TRBJ1-1
clone_size: few
d_call: -
v_call: TRBV2
cdr3_nt: TGTGCCAGCAGTGACAGGGTACCAGACACTGAAGCTTTCTTT
cdr3_aa: CASSDRVPDTEAFF

cdr3_length: 16
j_call: TRBJ2-3
clone_size: -
d_call: -
v_call: TRBV4-2
cdr3_nt: TGTGCCAGCAGCGGAGGGGGGGGACATAGCACAGATACGCAGTATTTT
cdr3_aa: CASSGGGGHSTDTQYF

cdr3_length: 16
j_call: TRBJ2-7
clone_size: -
d_call: -
v_call: TRBV6-5
cdr3_nt: TGTGCCAGCAGTTACTCGGTATTAGGGGGGGCCTACGAGCAGTACTTC
cdr3_aa: CASSYSVLGGAYEQYF

cdr3_length: 13
j_call: TRBJ2-7
clone_size: -
d_call: -
v_call: TRBV5-4
cdr3_nt: TGTGCCAGCAGCTTGTCCGAGTCCTACGAGCAGTACTTC
cdr3_aa: CASSLSESYEQYF

cdr3_length: 15
j_call: TRBJ2-7
clone_size: -
d_call: TRBD1
v_call: TRBV5-5
cdr3_nt: TGTGCCAGCAGGTTGGGGTACAGGGGGCGCCTCGAGCAGTACTTC
cdr3_aa: CASRLGYRGRLEQYF

cdr3_length: 13
j_call: TRBJ1-2
clone_size: few
d_call: TRBD1
v_call: TRBV29-1
cdr3_nt: TGCAGCGTTGGGACAGGAGCTAACTATGGCTACACCTTC
cdr3_aa: CSVGTGANYGYTF

cdr3_length: 14
j_call: TRBJ2-1
clone_size: -
d_call: TRBD2
v_call: TRBV7-3
cdr3_nt: TGTGCCAGCAGCCTAGCGGGAGGGCCCAATGAGCAGTTCTTC
cdr3_aa: CASSLAGGPNEQFF

cdr3_length: 11
j_call: TRBJ2-3
clone_size: -
d_call: -
v_call: TRBV29-1
cdr3_nt: TGCAGCGTTCCTGGGCCAGATACGCAGTATTTT
cdr3_aa: CSVPGPDTQYF

cdr3_length: 13
j_call: TRBJ1-1
clone_size: -
d_call: -
v_call: TRBV7-6
cdr3_nt: TGTGCCAGCAGACTAATTTCCGGCACTGAAGCTTTCTTT
cdr3_aa: CASRLISGTEAFF

cdr3_length: 13
j_call: TRBJ2-7
clone_size: -
d_call: -
v_call: TRBV7-8
cdr3_nt: TGTGCCAGCGGTGTTAGACTAGACTACGAGCAGTACTTC
cdr3_aa: CASGVRLDYEQYF

cdr3_length: 14
j_call: TRBJ1-5
clone_size: -
d_call: TRBD1
v_call: TRBV25-1
cdr3_nt: TGTGCCAGCAGTGAGGACAGGGACGTTCGGCCCCAGCATTTT
cdr3_aa: CASSEDRDVRPQHF

cdr3_length: 15
j_call: TRBJ1-1
clone_size: once
d_call: -
v_call: TRBV25-1
cdr3_nt: TGTGCCAGCAGAACCACCGGGGGCAAGGGGACTGAAGCTTTCTTT
cdr3_aa: CASRTTGGKGTEAFF

cdr3_length: 14
j_call: TRBJ1-3
clone_size: -
d_call: -
v_call: TRBV7-9
cdr3_nt: TGTGCCAGCAGCTTAGAAAGCTCTGGAAACACCATATATTTT
cdr3_aa: CASSLESSGNTIYF

cdr3_length: 16
j_call: TRBJ2-7
clone_size: -
d_call: -
v_call: TRBV6-5
cdr3_nt: TGTGCCAGCAGTTTTCGGTCGGGTACATCGACATTAGAGCAGTACTTC
cdr3_aa: CASSFRSGTSTLEQYF

cdr3_length: 17
j_call: TRBJ1-1
clone_size: -
d_call: -
v_call: TRBV10-1
cdr3_nt: TGCGCCAGCAGTGGGACCATCGAGGGCCAAGTGAACACTGAAGCTTTCTTT
cdr3_aa: CASSGTIEGQVNTEAFF

cdr3_length: 16
j_call: TRBJ2-3
clone_size: -
d_call: -
v_call: TRBV7-6
cdr3_nt: TGTGCCAGCAGCTTAGGGTCTGGGGGTACCACAGATACGCAGTATTTT
cdr3_aa: CASSLGSGGTTDTQYF

cdr3_length: 12
j_call: TRBJ1-1
clone_size: -
d_call: -
v_call: TRBV14
cdr3_nt: TGTGCCAGCAGCCGTGGCTTTCTCGAAGCTTTCTTT
cdr3_aa: CASSRGFLEAFF

cdr3_length: 16
j_call: TRBJ1-5
clone_size: few
d_call: -
v_call: TRBV15
cdr3_nt: TGTGCCACCAGCAGATCCAGGGCAGATAGCAATCAGCCCCAGCATTTT
cdr3_aa: CATSRSRADSNQPQHF

cdr3_length: 14
j_call: TRBJ1-1
clone_size: -
d_call: -
v_call: TRBV6-1
cdr3_nt: TGTGCCAGCAGTGAAGGGCCCCGGATGACTGTGGCTTTCTTT
cdr3_aa: CASSEGPRMTVAFF

cdr3_length: 15
j_call: TRBJ2-3
clone_size: -
d_call: -
v_call: TRBV27
cdr3_nt: TGTGCCAGCAGTTTTAAGTACTTAAGCACAGATACGCAGTATTTT
cdr3_aa: CASSFKYLSTDTQYF

cdr3_length: 15
j_call: TRBJ1-1
clone_size: -
d_call: -
v_call: TRBV5-4
cdr3_nt: TGTGCCAGCAGCGCTTGGGGGGCCTTGAACACTGAAGCTTTCTTT
cdr3_aa: CASSAWGALNTEAFF

cdr3_length: 13
j_call: TRBJ1-1
clone_size: few
d_call: TRBD1
v_call: TRBV10-2
cdr3_nt: TGCGCCACCGCCGACAGGGGGAACACTGAAGCTTTCTTT
cdr3_aa: CATADRGNTEAFF

cdr3_length: 16
j_call: TRBJ1-3
clone_size: -
d_call: TRBD1
v_call: TRBV19
cdr3_nt: TGTGCCAGTAGTACGTTTCGGGACAGGGTCAGAAACACCATATATTTT
cdr3_aa: CASSTFRDRVRNTIYF

cdr3_length: 15
j_call: TRBJ1-3
clone_size: -
d_call: TRBD1
v_call: TRBV5-1
cdr3_nt: TGCGCCAGCAGCCAAAGACAGGGCTCTGGAAACACCATATATTTT
cdr3_aa: CASSQRQGSGNTIYF

cdr3_length: 13
j_call: TRBJ1-2
clone_size: -
d_call: TRBD1
v_call: TRBV29-1
cdr3_nt: TGCAGCGTTGAGTGGCAGGGGGAGAGTGGCTACACCTTC
cdr3_aa: CSVEWQGESGYTF

cdr3_length: 17
j_call: TRBJ1-5
clone_size: -
d_call: TRBD1
v_call: TRBV19
cdr3_nt: TGTGCCAGTAGTCCAGATCTCCGACAGGGGTTCAATCAGCCCCAGCATTTT
cdr3_aa: CASSPDLRQGFNQPQHF

cdr3_length: 16
j_call: TRBJ1-3
clone_size: -
d_call: -
v_call: TRBV7-7
cdr3_nt: TGTGCCAGCAGCTCCGGGGCTATCGGGGACGGAAACACCATATATTTT
cdr3_aa: CASSSGAIGDGNTIYF